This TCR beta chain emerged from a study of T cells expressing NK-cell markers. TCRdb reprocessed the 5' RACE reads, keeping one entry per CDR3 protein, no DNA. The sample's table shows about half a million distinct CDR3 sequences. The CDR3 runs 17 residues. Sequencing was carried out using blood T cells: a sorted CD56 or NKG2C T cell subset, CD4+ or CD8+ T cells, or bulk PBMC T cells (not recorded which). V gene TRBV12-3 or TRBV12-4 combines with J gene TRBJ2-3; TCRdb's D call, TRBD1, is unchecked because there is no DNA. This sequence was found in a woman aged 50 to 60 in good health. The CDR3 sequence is CASSSAGTGTSTDTQYF.